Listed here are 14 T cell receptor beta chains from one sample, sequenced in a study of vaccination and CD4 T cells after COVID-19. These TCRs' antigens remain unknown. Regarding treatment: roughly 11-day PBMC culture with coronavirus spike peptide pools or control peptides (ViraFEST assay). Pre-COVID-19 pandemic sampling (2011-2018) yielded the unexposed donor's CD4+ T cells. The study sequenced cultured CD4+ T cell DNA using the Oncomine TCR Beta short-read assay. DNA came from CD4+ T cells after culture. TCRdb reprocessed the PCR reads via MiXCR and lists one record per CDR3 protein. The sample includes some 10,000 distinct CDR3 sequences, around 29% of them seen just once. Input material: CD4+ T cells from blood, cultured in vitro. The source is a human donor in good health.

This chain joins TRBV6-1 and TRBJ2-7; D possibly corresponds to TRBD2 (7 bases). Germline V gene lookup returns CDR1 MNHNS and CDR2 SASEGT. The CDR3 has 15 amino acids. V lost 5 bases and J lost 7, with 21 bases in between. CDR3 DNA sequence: TGTGCCAGCAGTCCCCCGGGGCGGGGGCATCGGGAGCAGTACTTC. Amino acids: CASSPPGRGHREQYF.

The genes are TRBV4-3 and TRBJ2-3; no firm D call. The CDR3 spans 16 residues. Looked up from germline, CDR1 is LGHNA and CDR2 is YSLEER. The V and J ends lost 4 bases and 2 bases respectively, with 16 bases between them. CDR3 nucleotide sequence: TGCGCCAGCAGCCCGACCGTCATCGGATCCACAGATACGCAGTATTTT. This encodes CASSPTVIGSTDTQYF.

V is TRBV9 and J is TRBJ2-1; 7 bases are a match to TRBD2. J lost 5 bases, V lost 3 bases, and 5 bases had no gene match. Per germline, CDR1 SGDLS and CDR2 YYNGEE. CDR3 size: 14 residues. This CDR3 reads CASSAGTTDNEQFF. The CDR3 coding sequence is TGTGCCAGCAGCGCCGGGACTACTGACAATGAGCAGTTCTTC.

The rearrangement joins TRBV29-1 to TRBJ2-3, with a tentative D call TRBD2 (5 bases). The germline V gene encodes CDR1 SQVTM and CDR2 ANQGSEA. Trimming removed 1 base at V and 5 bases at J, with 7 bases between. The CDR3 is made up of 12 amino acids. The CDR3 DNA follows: TGCAGCGTTGAAGGGGCGGGAGATACGCAGTATTTT. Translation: CSVEGAGDTQYF.

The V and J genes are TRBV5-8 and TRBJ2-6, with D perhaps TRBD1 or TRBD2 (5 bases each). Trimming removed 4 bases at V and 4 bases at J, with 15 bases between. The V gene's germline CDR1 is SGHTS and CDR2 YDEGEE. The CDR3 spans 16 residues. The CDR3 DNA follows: TGTGCCAGCAGCCGATCTGGGACGTCCGGGGCCAACGTCCTGACTTTC. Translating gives CASSRSGTSGANVLTF.

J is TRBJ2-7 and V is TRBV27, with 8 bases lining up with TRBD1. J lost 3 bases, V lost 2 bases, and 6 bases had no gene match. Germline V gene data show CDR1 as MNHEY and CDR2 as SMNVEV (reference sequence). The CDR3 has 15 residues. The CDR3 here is CASSLRGDRGYEQYF. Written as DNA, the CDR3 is TGTGCCAGCAGTTTAAGGGGTGACAGGGGCTACGAGCAGTACTTC.

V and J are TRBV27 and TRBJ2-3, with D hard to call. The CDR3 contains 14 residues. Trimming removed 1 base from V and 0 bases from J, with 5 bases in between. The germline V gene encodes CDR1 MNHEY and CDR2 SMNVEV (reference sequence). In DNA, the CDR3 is TGTGCCAGCAGTTTATTGGGCAGCACAGATACGCAGTATTTT. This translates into CASSLLGSTDTQYF.

CDR3 nucleotide sequence: TGTGCCAGTAGTAAGGGGGGGGGTGAAGCTTTCTTT. Its translation: CASSKGGGEAFF. The gene calls are TRBV19 and TRBJ1-1; possibly TRBD1 for D (6 bases). Trimming left V 4 bases short and J 7 bases short, with 10 bases between. The CDR3 length is 12 residues. From germline, CDR1 is LNHDA and CDR2 SQIVND (reference sequence).

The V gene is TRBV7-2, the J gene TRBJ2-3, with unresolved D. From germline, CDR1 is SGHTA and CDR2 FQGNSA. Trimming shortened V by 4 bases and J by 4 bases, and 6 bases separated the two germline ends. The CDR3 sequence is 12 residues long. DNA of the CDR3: TGTGCCAGCAGCTCCCTGGCAGATACGCAGTATTTT. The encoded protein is CASSSLADTQYF.

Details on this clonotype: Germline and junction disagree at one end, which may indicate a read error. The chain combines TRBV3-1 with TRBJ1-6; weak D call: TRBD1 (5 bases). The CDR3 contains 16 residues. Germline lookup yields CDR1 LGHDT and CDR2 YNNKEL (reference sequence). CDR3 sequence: CTSSQGVGRRNSPLHF. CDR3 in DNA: TGTACCAGCAGCCAAGGGGTCGGACGGCGGAATTCACCCCTCCACTTT.

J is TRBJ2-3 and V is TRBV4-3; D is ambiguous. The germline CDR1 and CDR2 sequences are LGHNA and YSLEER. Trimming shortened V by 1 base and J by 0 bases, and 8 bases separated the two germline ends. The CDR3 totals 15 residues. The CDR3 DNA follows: TGCGCCAGCAGCCAAGCGGGTACTAGCACAGATACGCAGTATTTT. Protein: CASSQAGTSTDTQYF.

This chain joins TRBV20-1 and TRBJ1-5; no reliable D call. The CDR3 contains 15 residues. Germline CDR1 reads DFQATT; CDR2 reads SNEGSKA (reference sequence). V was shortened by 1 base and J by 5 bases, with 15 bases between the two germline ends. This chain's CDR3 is CSARVENEFYQPQHF. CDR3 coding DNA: TGCAGTGCTAGAGTAGAAAACGAATTTTATCAGCCCCAGCATTTT.

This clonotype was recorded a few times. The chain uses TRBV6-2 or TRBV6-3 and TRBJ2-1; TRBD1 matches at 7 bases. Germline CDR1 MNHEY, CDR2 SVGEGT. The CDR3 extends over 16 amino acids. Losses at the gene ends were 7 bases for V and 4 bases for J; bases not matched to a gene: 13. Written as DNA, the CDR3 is TGTGCCAGCACCCACGGGAACAGGGGATTTTACAATGAGCAGTTCTTC. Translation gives CASTHGNRGFYNEQFF.

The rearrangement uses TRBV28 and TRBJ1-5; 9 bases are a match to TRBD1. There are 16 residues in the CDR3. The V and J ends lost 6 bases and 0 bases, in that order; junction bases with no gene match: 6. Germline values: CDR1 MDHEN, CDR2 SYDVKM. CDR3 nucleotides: TGTGCCAGCAGATGGGGGGGACAGGGTAGCAATCAGCCCCAGCATTTT. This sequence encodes CASRWGGQGSNQPQHF.